One sample yielded the 17 T cell receptor beta chains listed below, sequenced in a study of blood T cells in healthy people across ages (dated by TCRdb to between 2014 and 2017). The library was obtained by 5' RACE. TCRdb names Illumina HiSeq 2500 as the instrument used. A second 7 to 11 cycle PCR used a sample-barcoded 5' primer and a J-beta primer mix. TCRdb trimmed public reads at Q25 via fastp, called clones via MiXCR and kept in-frame beta chains. Duplicate CDR3 protein sequences are folded into a single record with the most common DNA and genes. The sample profile shows about 760,000 distinct CDR3 sequences; around 25% of them were found once. The ten largest clones capture just under 9.5% of the sample. These data were likewise used in another study, on T cells of mothers and their children.

The sample taken for sequencing was blood. The receptors originated from a boy between 5 and 17 years old in good health.

Regarding this clonotype: The germline gene is not matched at one end of the junction; a read error may be the cause. In DNA, the CDR3 is TGCGCCAGCAGTCACAACCCGGGAGCGTCGTTCTTC. This gives the protein CASSHNPGASFF. The J gene is TRBJ2-5, the V gene TRBV6-2 or TRBV6-3, with D maybe TRBD2 (6 bases). The germline CDR1 and CDR2 sequences are MNHEY and SVGEGT. The CDR3 length is 12 residues.

At least ten counts were recorded for this clonotype. An end of the junction differs from the germline gene, which may be a read error. The chain has TRBV5-1 and TRBJ2-1, with 9 bases matching TRBD2. The CDR3 runs to 15 residues. CDR1 and CDR2 (germline): SGHRS, YFSETQ. This CDR3 reads CASSSGTSSYNEQFF. The CDR3 DNA reads as TGTGCCAGCAGTTCGGGGACTAGCAGCTACAATGAGCAGTTCTTC.

The V gene is TRBV5-1, the J gene TRBJ2-1; 11 bases are a match to TRBD2. This CDR3 contains 14 residues. V was clipped by 3 bases and J by 8 bases; unmatched bases: 4. Per germline, CDR1 SGHRS and CDR2 YFSETQ. The CDR3 loop is CASSSSGRPDEQFF. Here the CDR3 DNA reads TGCGCCAGCAGCTCTAGCGGGAGGCCCGATGAGCAGTTCTTC.

The rearrangement links TRBV11-2 to TRBJ2-5; a weak D match, TRBD2 (5 bases). The V and J ends lost 3 bases and 0 bases respectively, with 8 bases between them. The CDR3 has 14 residues. Germline V gene data show CDR1 as SGHAT and CDR2 as FQNNGV. Here the CDR3 DNA reads TGTGCCAGCAGCTTCGACTACTACCAAGAGACCCAGTACTTC. This encodes CASSFDYYQETQYF. The complete variable domain, with remaining parts taken from reference TRBV11-2 and TRBJ2-5, reads EAGVAQSPRYKIIEKRQSVAFWCNPISGHATLYWYQQILGQGPKLLIQFQNNGVVDDSQLPKDRFSAERLKGVDSTLKIQPAKLEDSAVYLCASSFDYYQETQYFGPGTRLLVL.

The V gene is TRBV5-1, the J gene TRBJ2-3; weak D call: TRBD1 (5 bases). CDR1 and CDR2 (germline): SGHRS, YFSETQ. The CDR3 covers 15 residues. Between the trimmed V and J ends, which lost 5 bases and 2 bases, there was a span of 15 bases. CDR3: CASSSDSPHTDTQYF. CDR3 coding DNA: TGCGCCAGCAGTTCCGACAGTCCCCACACAGATACGCAGTATTTT. The complete variable domain, with remaining parts taken from reference TRBV5-1 and TRBJ2-3, reads KAGVTQTPRYLIKTRGQQVTLSCSPISGHRSVSWYQQTPGQGLQFLFEYFSETQRNKGNFPGRFSGRQFSNSRSEMNVSTLELGDSALYLCASSSDSPHTDTQYFGPGTRLTVL.

The V and J genes are TRBV12-3 or TRBV12-4 and TRBJ1-5; TRBD1 might be the D (6 bases). Trimming left V 6 bases short and J 5 bases short, with 11 bases between. CDR3 length: 13 residues. CDR3 in amino acids: CASRLQGYQPQHF. CDR3 coding DNA: TGTGCCAGCAGATTACAGGGCTATCAGCCCCAGCATTTT.

The gene calls are TRBV15 and TRBJ2-5; 9 bases match TRBD1. The J call may be in error: the DNA end matches TRBJ2-7 better. Germline V gives CDR1 LNHNV, CDR2 YYDKDF (reference sequence). The CDR3 contains 15 residues. The CDR3 bases are TGTGCCACCAGCAGACCCGGGACAGGGTGGGACGAGCAGTACTTC. Protein sequence: CATSRPGTGWDEQYF.

The chain links TRBV4-1 to TRBJ2-7; unclear D gene. Deletions cut 1 base from V and 3 bases from J, with 7 bases between. The CDR3 is 13 residues long. Germline loops: CDR1 MGHRA, CDR2 YSYEKL. The CDR3: CASSQGMGYEQYF. CDR3 DNA: TGCGCCAGCAGCCAAGGGATGGGCTACGAGCAGTACTTC.

This clonotype was counted a few times. This chain links TRBV5-1 with TRBJ2-2, with TRBD1 identical over 7 bases. In germline, CDR1 is SGHRS, CDR2 YFSETQ. The CDR3 totals 14 residues. With 7 bases clipped from V and 4 bases from J, the junction kept 7 bases outside the gene matches. CDR3 sequence: CASGPRQGTGELFF. In nucleotides, the CDR3 is TGCGCCAGCGGACCCCGACAGGGCACCGGGGAGCTGTTTTTT.

In this sample, this clonotype turned up a few times. This chain connects TRBV28 to TRBJ2-5; 7 nucleotides match TRBD2. The J call may not be correct, given that the DNA end is closer to TRBJ2-1. CDR3 length: 13 residues. CDR1 MDHEN and CDR2 SYDVKM come from the germline V gene. The CDR3 sequence is CASIPIAGNEQFF. In DNA, the CDR3 is TGTGCCAGCATTCCCATAGCGGGCAATGAGCAGTTCTTC.

This clonotype turned up a few times. The chain recombines TRBV5-1 with TRBJ2-7; TRBD1 aligns across 10 bases. V lost 4 bases, J lost 5 bases, and 12 bases stayed unmatched. The CDR3 is 16 residues long. Germline V lookup: CDR1 SGHRS, CDR2 YFSETQ. CDR3 amino acids: CASSRNGRDRGDEQYF. CDR3 DNA: TGCGCCAGCAGCCGCAATGGTCGGGACAGGGGCGACGAGCAGTACTTC.

J is TRBJ2-3 and V is TRBV5-1; TRBD2 is a possible D gene (5 bases). V lost 3 bases and J 7 bases, leaving 9 bases between the germline ends. CDR3 length: 12 residues. Germline-derived CDR1 and CDR2 are SGHRS and YFSETQ. The CDR3 protein is CASSWTGNTQYF. The DNA for the CDR3 is TGCGCCAGCAGCTGGACGGGAAATACGCAGTATTTT.

The V gene is TRBV2, the J gene TRBJ2-6; 7 bases map to TRBD1. The germline CDR1 and CDR2 sequences are SNHLY and FYNNEI. V trimming: 4 bases; J trimming: 1 base; junction bases outside the gene matches: 4. CDR3 length equals 16 residues. The CDR3 DNA reads TGTGCCAGCAGTGGACAGGGAAAGTCTGGGGCCAACGTCCTGACTTTC. Protein: CASSGQGKSGANVLTF.

A few counts support this clonotype. The chain is built from TRBV24-1 and TRBJ2-5; tentatively, D is TRBD1 (6 bases). Deletions cut 3 bases from V and 5 bases from J, with 21 bases between. Germline V lookup: CDR1 KGHDR, CDR2 SFDVKD. The CDR3 extends over 17 amino acids. CDR3 loop: CATSDMHSTGIEETQYF. The CDR3 DNA reads as TGTGCCACCAGTGATATGCATTCCACAGGGATCGAGGAGACCCAGTACTTC.

The CDR3 spells CASSYSGGGYGYTF. CDR3 in DNA: TGTGCCAGCAGTTACTCAGGAGGGGGCTATGGCTACACCTTC. The rearrangement joins TRBV6-5 to TRBJ1-2; D is perhaps TRBD1 (6 bases). The length of the CDR3 is 14 residues. Trimming took off 0 bases at V and 4 bases at J, with 9 bases between the two ends. CDR1 and CDR2 (germline): MNHEY, SVGAGI.

The table lists this clonotype with a few counts. The V call is TRBV11-2, the J call TRBJ2-5; 8 bases match TRBD2. Looked up from germline, CDR1 is SGHAT and CDR2 is FQNNGV. V shed 5 bases, J shed 5 bases, and the junction held 13 bases outside the gene matches. The CDR3 contains 16 residues. CDR3 sequence: CASSTTSGLRGETQYF. The CDR3, as DNA: TGTGCCAGCAGCACTACTAGCGGACTGAGAGGGGAGACCCAGTACTTC.

The J gene is TRBJ2-7, the V gene TRBV7-6, with D tentatively TRBD2 (5 bases). Germline CDR1 reads SGHVS; CDR2 reads FNYEAQ. This CDR3 is built from 15 residues. V shed 4 bases and J shed 0 bases, with 13 bases lying between them. The CDR3, as DNA: TGTGCCAGCAGCTCATTAGCGTCTAGCTCCTACGAGCAGTACTTC. Its translation: CASSSLASSSYEQYF.